Each of the 26 T cell receptor beta chains below was sequenced from the same sample in a study of OX40 agonist ivuxolimab in advanced cancers. Only in-frame clones appear in the TCRdb table, and some are missing; sequencing was by immunoSEQ multiplex PCR. This table holds tens of thousands of clones, around 80% found once. This sample comprised CD4+ or CD8+ T cells sorted from blood, obtained in a trial of the OX40 agonist ivuxolimab. Source of these receptors: an adult with an advanced solid tumor such as melanoma, head and neck, liver or kidney cancer.

The J gene is TRBJ1-1, the V gene TRBV7-2; D not resolved. The CDR3 covers 14 residues. V lost 4 bases and J lost 1, with 10 bases in between. Per the germline V gene, CDR1 is SGHTA and CDR2 is FQGNSA. The CDR3 loop is CASSSPPENTEAFF. The CDR3 DNA is TGTGCCAGCAGCTCCCCTCCAGAGAACACTGAAGCTTTCTTT.

The chain joins TRBV5-1 to TRBJ1-2, with 10 bases fitting TRBD1. There are 14 residues in the CDR3. Trimming took 6 bases from V and 2 from J; bases not matched to a gene: 4. Germline values: CDR1 SGHRS, CDR2 YFSETQ. CDR3 bases: TGCGCCAGCACGCCGGGACAGGGGAACTATGGCTACACCTTC. As protein: CASTPGQGNYGYTF.

This clone occurred once. The chain couples TRBV19 to TRBJ1-4; D gene uncertain. This CDR3 contains 14 residues. Trimming stripped 4 bases from V and 4 bases from J, with 10 bases between. Germline V gives CDR1 LNHDA, CDR2 SQIVND (reference sequence). The CDR3 reads CASSRLASNEKLFF. CDR3 nucleotide sequence: TGTGCCAGTAGTAGACTGGCCAGTAATGAAAAACTGTTTTTT.

The chain carries TRBV7-2 and TRBJ2-7, with 11 bases matching TRBD2. This CDR3 is built from 13 residues. The germline V gene has CDR1 SGHTA and CDR2 FQGNSA. J lost 6 bases, V lost 5 bases, and 3 bases had no gene match. The CDR3 DNA reads as TGTGCCAGCAGCCCCGGGACTAGCGGCGAGCAGTACTTC. Residues: CASSPGTSGEQYF.

The V and J genes are TRBV5-1 and TRBJ2-3, with 8 nucleotides matching TRBD2. Trimming cost V 1 base and J 8 bases; bases outside gene matches: 6. CDR1 is SGHRS, CDR2 YFSETQ, per germline. This CDR3 is built from 14 residues. CDR3 nucleotides: TGCGCCAGCAGCTTGCCGCGGGGGGCTAGTACGCAGTATTTT. Translating gives CASSLPRGASTQYF.

This chain links TRBV11-2 with TRBJ2-7, with D possibly called TRBD1 or TRBD2 (5 bases each). Germline V gene data show CDR1 as SGHAT and CDR2 as FQNNGV. This CDR3 is 15 amino acids long. Trimming removed 5 bases at V and 5 bases at J, with 19 bases between. CDR3 DNA sequence: TGTGCCAGCAGCCTCCTCCCACGGGGCCAGCACGAGCAGTACTTC. It encodes CASSLLPRGQHEQYF.

This chain uses TRBV19 with TRBJ1-5, with D possibly matching TRBD1 (6 bases). Trimming left V 4 bases short and J 6 bases short, with 10 bases between. Germline V gene lookup returns CDR1 LNHDA and CDR2 SQIVND (reference sequence). This CDR3 has 13 amino acids. The CDR3 DNA follows: TGTGCCAGTAGTAAGAACAGGGTTCAGCCCCAGCATTTT. Its translation: CASSKNRVQPQHF.

The chain couples TRBV5-4 to TRBJ1-2, with a weak D call TRBD1 (6 bases). Germline assignment: CDR1 SGHNT and CDR2 YYREEE (reference sequence). Trimming shortened V by 0 bases and J by 8 bases, and 32 bases separated the two germline ends. The CDR3 runs 20 residues. This CDR3 reads CASSLGYPRGGNGGREGYTF. CDR3 nucleotide sequence: TGTGCCAGCAGCTTGGGATACCCCAGAGGGGGGAACGGGGGGCGCGAGGGCTACACCTTC.

The chain combines TRBV29-1 with TRBJ1-4; D is ambiguous. The length of the CDR3 is 14 residues. V was shortened by 4 bases and J by 12 bases, with 21 bases between the two germline ends. CDR1 is SQVTM, CDR2 ANQGSEA, per germline. The CDR3 DNA is TGCAGCGTTGGAGCCGTTAAAAGTGATTCGGAACTGTTTTTT. It specifies CSVGAVKSDSELFF.

This sequence joins TRBV5-1 and TRBJ1-1; perhaps TRBD1 as D (5 bases). V was pared by 0 bases and J by 10 bases, with 13 bases between. This CDR3 region has 13 residues. The germline CDR1 and CDR2 sequences are SGHRS and YFSETQ. In DNA form, the CDR3 reads TGCGCCAGCAGCTTGGGGGGGATAGATGGAGCTTTCTTT. Translated, it gives CASSLGGIDGAFF. Full variable domain (outside the CDR3, taken from reference TRBV5-1 and TRBJ1-1): KAGVTQTPRYLIKTRGQQVTLSCSPISGHRSVSWYQQTPGQGLQFLFEYFSETQRNKGNFPGRFSGRQFSNSRSEMNVSTLELGDSALYLCASSLGGIDGAFFGQGTRLTVV.

The chain is built from TRBV5-1 and TRBJ1-1; D may be TRBD1 (6 bases). The CDR3 is 14 amino acids. Between the trimmed V and J ends, which lost 6 bases and 0 bases, there was a span of 12 bases. CDR1 and CDR2 from the germline V gene are SGHRS and YFSETQ. As DNA, the CDR3 is TGCGCCAGCACCCCAACAGGGATGAACACTGAAGCTTTCTTT. It encodes CASTPTGMNTEAFF.

This rearrangement joins TRBV27 to TRBJ1-2, with D possibly matching TRBD1 (5 bases). Looked up from germline, CDR1 is MNHEY and CDR2 is SMNVEV (reference sequence). There are 13 residues in the CDR3. The V end was cut by 0 bases, the J end by 5 bases, with 7 bases between. CDR3 sequence (DNA): TGTGCCAGCAGTTTATCGGGGACTTATGGCTACACCTTC. Translated: CASSLSGTYGYTF.

V usage is TRBV11-2 and J usage is TRBJ1-1, with D possibly TRBD1 on 6 matching bases. V lost 4 bases and J lost 1, with 16 bases in between. The germline V gene has CDR1 SGHAT and CDR2 FQNNGV. The CDR3 runs 16 residues. In DNA, the CDR3 is TGTGCCAGCAGCTCTAGGCAACTCAGGGGGAACACTGAAGCTTTCTTT. Its protein product is CASSSRQLRGNTEAFF.

This clone was detected a few times. V usage is TRBV19 and J usage is TRBJ2-5, with D perhaps TRBD1 (6 bases). This CDR3 comprises 17 residues. CDR1 and CDR2 (germline): LNHDA, SQIVND (reference sequence). With 2 bases removed from V and 5 bases from J, the gap between germline ends came to 21 bases. This CDR3 reads CASSIRGLLGAGETQYF. The CDR3 DNA sequence: TGTGCCAGTAGTATAAGGGGCCTTCTGGGGGCAGGGGAGACCCAGTACTTC.

This chain joins TRBV5-1 and TRBJ2-1; D might be TRBD1 or TRBD2, each matching 5 bases. Germline V gene lookup returns CDR1 SGHRS and CDR2 YFSETQ. Trimming shortened V by 4 bases and J by 1 base, and 12 bases separated the two germline ends. This CDR3 has 15 amino acids. CDR3 residues: CASSGGPFSYNEQFF. Written as DNA, the CDR3 is TGCGCCAGCAGCGGGGGACCGTTTTCCTACAATGAGCAGTTCTTC.

The chain recombines TRBV7-2 with TRBJ2-7; 8 bases match TRBD1. V lost 3 bases to trimming and J lost 3 bases; unmatched junction nucleotides: 7. CDR1 is SGHTA and CDR2 is FQGNSA in the germline V gene. The CDR3 runs to 15 residues. The CDR3 region is CASSFGRTGGYEQYF. The CDR3 region has the DNA TGTGCCAGCAGCTTCGGGCGAACAGGGGGCTACGAGCAGTACTTC.

The J gene is TRBJ1-1, the V gene TRBV7-9; a possible D gene is TRBD1 (5 bases). The ends were cut back, 5 bases at V and 2 bases at J, with 18 bases in the middle. Per the germline V gene, CDR1 is SEHNR and CDR2 is FQNEAQ (reference sequence). This CDR3 is 16 amino acids long. CDR3 protein: CASSPGGGGGNTEAFF. CDR3 nucleotides: TGTGCCAGCAGCCCCGGCGGGGGAGGAGGAAACACTGAAGCTTTCTTT.

This chain joins TRBV6-5 and TRBJ1-4; possibly TRBD1 for D (5 bases). Germline assignment: CDR1 MNHEY and CDR2 SVGAGI. Trimming removed 5 bases at V and 8 bases at J, with 15 bases between. This CDR3 spans 14 amino acids. CDR3 in DNA: TGTGCCAGCAGTCGGGGGAGGGTTGGCGAAAAACTGTTTTTT. Translated, it gives CASSRGRVGEKLFF.

A single count supports this clone. The DNA of the CDR3 is TGCAGCGTTGGACAGAACAACAATCAGCCCCAGCATTTT. Translation gives CSVGQNNNQPQHF. The rearrangement joins TRBV29-1 to TRBJ1-5, with D possibly TRBD1 on 5 matching bases. The germline V gene has CDR1 SQVTM and CDR2 ANQGSEA. The CDR3 consists of 13 residues. With 4 bases removed from V and 3 bases from J, the gap between germline ends came to 10 bases. The variable domain in full, with the rest retrieved from reference TRBV29-1 and TRBJ1-5, is SAVISQKPSRDICQRGTSLTIQCQVDSQVTMMFWYRQQPGQSLTLIATANQGSEATYESGFVIDKFPISRPNLTFSTLTVSNMSPEDSSIYLCSVGQNNNQPQHFGDGTRLSIL.

This clone was detected only once. The rearrangement uses TRBV28 and TRBJ2-3; 7 positions agree with TRBD2. The J segment lost 4 bases and the V segment lost 1 base, leaving 8 bases of the junction unmatched. There are 16 residues in the CDR3. CDR1 is MDHEN, CDR2 SYDVKM, per germline. CDR3 in DNA: TGTGCCAGCAGTTTATTCGCGGGAGACCGGGCAGATACGCAGTATTTT. Translation gives CASSLFAGDRADTQYF.

The chain carries TRBV5-6 and TRBJ1-1, with TRBD1 matching over 8 bases. The CDR3 covers 12 residues. Germline V CDR1 and CDR2: SGHDT, YYEEEE. The trim removed 3 bases at V and 5 bases at J, leaving 0 bases unmatched. The CDR3 is CASSWTGTEAFF. The CDR3 nucleotides read TGTGCCAGCAGCTGGACAGGGACTGAAGCTTTCTTT.

The V and J genes are TRBV27 and TRBJ2-7, with 7 nucleotides matching TRBD2. Germline loops: CDR1 MNHEY, CDR2 SMNVEV (reference sequence). The J segment lost 0 bases and the V segment lost 3 bases, leaving 11 bases of the junction unmatched. CDR3 length: 17 residues. As DNA, the CDR3 is TGTGCCAGCAGTTTCTCACCCCGCGGGAGAGGCTCCTACGAGCAGTACTTC. This gives the protein CASSFSPRGRGSYEQYF.

The rearrangement joins TRBV19 to TRBJ2-6; 7 positions match TRBD1. The germline gives CDR1 LNHDA, CDR2 SQIVND (reference sequence). V shed 4 bases, J shed 7 bases, and the junction held 16 bases outside the gene matches. The CDR3 runs 18 residues. As DNA, the CDR3 is TGTGCCAGTAGTACCCACACAGGGGCCCCCTCAGAAGCCAACGTCCTGACTTTC. It is translated as CASSTHTGAPSEANVLTF.

The chain recombines TRBV2 with TRBJ1-2, with a possible D match to TRBD1 (5 bases). Trimming removed 6 bases from V and 4 bases from J, with 18 bases in between. CDR1 and CDR2 (germline): SNHLY, FYNNEI. The CDR3 totals 15 residues. The CDR3 sequence: CASRLQEGRSYGYTF. The CDR3 bases are TGTGCCAGCAGGTTACAGGAAGGGAGGAGCTATGGCTACACCTTC.

The chain carries TRBV6-5 and TRBJ1-4; TRBD1 might be the D (5 bases). CDR1 is MNHEY and CDR2 is SVGAGI in the germline V gene. With 5 bases removed from V and 4 bases from J, the gap between germline ends came to 8 bases. The CDR3 loop spans 13 amino acids. Here the CDR3 DNA reads TGTGCCAGCAGTCTGACAGTTAATGAAAAACTGTTTTTT. This encodes CASSLTVNEKLFF.

The genes are TRBV23-1 and TRBJ1-1; 9 bases agree with TRBD1. TRBV23-1 carries the ORF label, with uncertain function. The J segment lost 2 bases and the V segment lost 7 bases, leaving 14 bases of the junction unmatched. The CDR3 length is 17 residues. The CDR3 coding sequence is TGCGCCAGCAATCCCCGGGGGGCGACAGGGGGTAACACTGAAGCTTTCTTT. Translation gives CASNPRGATGGNTEAFF.